This T cell receptor (beta chain) emerged from a study of immune heterogeneity within non-small cell lung tumors. A first 10-cycle multiplex round used 32 V-gene and 13 J-gene primers on TCR beta CDR3. MiXCR was run by TCRdb on the multiplex PCR reads, yielding one entry per CDR3 protein. The sample holds tens of thousands of distinct CDR3 sequences, about 30% seen once. This clonotype was counted ten times or more. With 600 ng used per sample, the template was genomic DNA from bulk tumor. Widely spaced biopsies, several per primary tumor, were obtained at surgery. Patients underwent curative surgery for untreated, newly diagnosed non-small cell lung cancer. Germline loops: CDR1 SGHAT, CDR2 FQNNGV. The germline V and J ends were trimmed by 4 bases and 2 bases, with 16 bases remaining between them. The CDR3 is 16 residues long.

The sequenced sample consisted of lung tumor tissue. The origin of this receptor is a man aged 35-49 years with non-small cell lung cancer. The V and J genes are TRBV11-2 and TRBJ2-3, with D perhaps matching TRBD1 (5 bases). The CDR3 sequence is CASSSTWTLYTDTQYF. CDR3 DNA sequence: TGTGCCAGCAGCTCGACTTGGACACTCTACACAGATACGCAGTATTTT. Using reference TRBV11-2 and TRBJ2-3 for the parts outside the CDR3, the full variable domain is EAGVAQSPRYKIIEKRQSVAFWCNPISGHATLYWYQQILGQGPKLLIQFQNNGVVDDSQLPKDRFSAERLKGVDSTLKIQPAKLEDSAVYLCASSSTWTLYTDTQYFGPGTRLTVL.